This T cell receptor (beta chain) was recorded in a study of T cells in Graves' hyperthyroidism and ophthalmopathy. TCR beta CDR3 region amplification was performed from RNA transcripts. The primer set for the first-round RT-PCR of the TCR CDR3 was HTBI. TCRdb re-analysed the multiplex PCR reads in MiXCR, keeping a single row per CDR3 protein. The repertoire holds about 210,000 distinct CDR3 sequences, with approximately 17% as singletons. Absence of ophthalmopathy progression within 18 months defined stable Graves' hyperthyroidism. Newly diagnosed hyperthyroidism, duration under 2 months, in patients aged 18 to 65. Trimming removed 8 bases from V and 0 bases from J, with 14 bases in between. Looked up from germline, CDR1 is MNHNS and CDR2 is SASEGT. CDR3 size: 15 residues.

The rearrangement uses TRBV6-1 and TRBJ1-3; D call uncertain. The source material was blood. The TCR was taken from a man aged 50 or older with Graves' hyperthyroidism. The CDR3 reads CASGGGGNSGNTIYF. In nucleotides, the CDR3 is TGTGCCAGCGGCGGCGGCGGAAACTCTGGAAACACCATATATTTT.